This record covers a single T cell receptor beta chain. This record comes from a study of blood T cell repertoires in COVID-19. Overall study context: Samples of COVID-19 (acute and convalescent) were obtained from the United States, Italy and Spain. PBMCs, B-cell-depleted T cells, or T cells provided the cDNA or gDNA that made up the material.

Original data processing: Estimation of nucleated cell counts relied on the amplification of reference gene primers. The method was immunoSEQ multiplex PCR; TCRdb's version includes in-frame clones alone and lacks a portion of them. That table furnishes V, J and clone size, whereas the DNA furnished D and trimming. Of 81,000 or so clones in the sample, 89% were seen once. V was trimmed by 1 base and J by 4 bases, leaving 14 bases between them. The length of the CDR3 is 17 residues. CDR1 is SNHLY, CDR2 FYNNEI, per germline. Sequencing input: peripheral blood. The receptor was derived from a man in his 70s with active or convalescent COVID-19. This chain links TRBV2 with TRBJ1-6, with D maybe TRBD1 (6 bases). The CDR3 coding sequence is TGTGCCAGCAGTGAAGAAGTTCCAGGGGCATATAATTCACCCCTCCACTTT. Its translation is CASSEEVPGAYNSPLHF.